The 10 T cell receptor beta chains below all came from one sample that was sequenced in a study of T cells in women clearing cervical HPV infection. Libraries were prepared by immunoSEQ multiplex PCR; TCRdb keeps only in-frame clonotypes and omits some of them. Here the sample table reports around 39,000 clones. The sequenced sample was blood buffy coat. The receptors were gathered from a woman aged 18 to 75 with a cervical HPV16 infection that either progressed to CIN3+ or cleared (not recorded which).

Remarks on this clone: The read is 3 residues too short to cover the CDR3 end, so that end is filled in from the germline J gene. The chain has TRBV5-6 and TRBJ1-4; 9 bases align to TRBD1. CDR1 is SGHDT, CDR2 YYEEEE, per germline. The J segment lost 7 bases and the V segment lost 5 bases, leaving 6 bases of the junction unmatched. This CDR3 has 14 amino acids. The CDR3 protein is CASRRQGGSEKLFF. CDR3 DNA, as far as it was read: TGTGCCAGCAGACGACAGGGGGGGAGTGAAAAA.

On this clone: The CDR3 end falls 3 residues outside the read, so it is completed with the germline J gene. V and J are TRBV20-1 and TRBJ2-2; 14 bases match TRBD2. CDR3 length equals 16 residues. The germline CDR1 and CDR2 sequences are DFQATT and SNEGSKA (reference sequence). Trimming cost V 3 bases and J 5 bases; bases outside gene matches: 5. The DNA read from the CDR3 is TGCAGTGCTAGTGAGACTAGCGGGAGGGCAACCGGGGAG. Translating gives CSASETSGRATGE. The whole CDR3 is CSASETSGRATGELFF.

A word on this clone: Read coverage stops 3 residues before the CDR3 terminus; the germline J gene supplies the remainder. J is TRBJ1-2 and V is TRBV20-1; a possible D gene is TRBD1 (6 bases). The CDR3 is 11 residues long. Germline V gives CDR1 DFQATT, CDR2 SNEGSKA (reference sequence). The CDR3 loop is CSAPTGRGYTF. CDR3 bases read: TGCAGTGCGCCAACAGGGCGAGGC.

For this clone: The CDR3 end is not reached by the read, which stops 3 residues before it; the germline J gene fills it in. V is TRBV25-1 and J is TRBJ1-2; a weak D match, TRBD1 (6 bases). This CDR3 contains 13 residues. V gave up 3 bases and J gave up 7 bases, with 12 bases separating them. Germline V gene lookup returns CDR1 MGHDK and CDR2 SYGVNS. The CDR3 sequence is CASSEGARVGYTF. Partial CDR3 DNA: TGTGCCAGCAGTGAGGGGGCGCGGGTTGGC.

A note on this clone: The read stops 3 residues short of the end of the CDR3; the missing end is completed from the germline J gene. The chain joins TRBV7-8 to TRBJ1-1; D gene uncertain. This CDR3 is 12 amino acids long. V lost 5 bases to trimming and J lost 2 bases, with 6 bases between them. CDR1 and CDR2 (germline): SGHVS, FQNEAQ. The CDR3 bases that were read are TGTGCCAGCAGCCCTGTTAACACTGAA. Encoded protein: CASSPVNTE. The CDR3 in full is CASSPVNTEAFF.

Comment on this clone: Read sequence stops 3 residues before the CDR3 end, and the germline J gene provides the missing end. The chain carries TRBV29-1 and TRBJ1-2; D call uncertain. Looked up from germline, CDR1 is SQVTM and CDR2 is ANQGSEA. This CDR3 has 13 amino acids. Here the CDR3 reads CSVGAGGPYDYTF. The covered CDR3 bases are TGCAGCGTTGGGGCGGGAGGACCCTACGAC.

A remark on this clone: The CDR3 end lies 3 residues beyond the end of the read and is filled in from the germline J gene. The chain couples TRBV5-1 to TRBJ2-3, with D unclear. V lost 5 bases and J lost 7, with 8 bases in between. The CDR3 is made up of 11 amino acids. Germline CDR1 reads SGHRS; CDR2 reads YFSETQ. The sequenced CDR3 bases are TGCGCCAGCAGACCCAGGAATACG. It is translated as CASRPRNT. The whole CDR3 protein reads CASRPRNTQYF.

The CDR3 sequence: CASRDRGSYGYTF. Incomplete CDR3 DNA: TGTGCCAGTAGGGACAGAGGAAGCTATGGC. The chain carries TRBV19 and TRBJ1-2, with D perhaps TRBD1 (6 bases). The read ends 3 residues before the CDR3 terminus; that terminus is restored from the germline J gene. CDR3 size: 13 residues. Germline CDR1 and CDR2: LNHDA and SQIVND (reference sequence). V lost 6 bases to trimming and J lost 4 bases, with 12 bases between them.

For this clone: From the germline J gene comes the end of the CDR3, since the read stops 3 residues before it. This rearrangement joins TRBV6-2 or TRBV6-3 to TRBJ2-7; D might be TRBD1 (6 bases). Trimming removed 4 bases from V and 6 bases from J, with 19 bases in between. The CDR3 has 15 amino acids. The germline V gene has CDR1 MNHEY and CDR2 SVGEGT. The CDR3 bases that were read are TGTGCCAGCAGTTCTCAGGACTGGGGGCCTCGCGAG. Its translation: CASSSQDWGPRE. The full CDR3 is CASSSQDWGPREQYF.

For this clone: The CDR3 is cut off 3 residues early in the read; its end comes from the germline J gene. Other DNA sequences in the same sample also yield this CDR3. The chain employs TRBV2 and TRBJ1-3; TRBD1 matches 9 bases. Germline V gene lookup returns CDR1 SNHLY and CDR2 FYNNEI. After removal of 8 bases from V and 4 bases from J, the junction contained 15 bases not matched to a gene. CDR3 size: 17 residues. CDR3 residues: CASSSIGTGSFGNTIYF. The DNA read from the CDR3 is TGTGCCAGCTCCTCCATCGGGACAGGGAGTTTCGGAAACACC.